One and the same sample provided the 31 T cell receptor beta chains below, sequenced in a study of T-cell reconstitution after alpha-beta-depleted transplantation in children. During its preparation, the TCRbeta library received unique molecular identifiers. TCRdb re-analysed the PCR reads in MiXCR, keeping a single row per CDR3 protein. The table shows 19,000 or so distinct CDR3 sequences, with over 10% occurring only once. This specimen was PBMCs, mostly from graft donor cells, taken 60 days after TCRalphabeta/CD19-depleted stem cell transplant. The receptors shown here come from a female patient between 2 and 15 years old who had a stem cell transplant for congenital amegakaryocytic thrombocytopenia, so the T cells may come from the graft donor.

This clonotype is medium-sized (0.01 to 0.1%) within its sample. The V call is TRBV20-1, the J call TRBJ2-1; no reliable D call. The germline gives CDR1 DFQATT, CDR2 SNEGSKA (reference sequence). This CDR3 region has 15 residues. V dropped 3 bases and J dropped 3 bases, with 15 bases sitting between them. The CDR3 is CSASVRRDLYNEQFF. As DNA, the CDR3 is TGCAGTGCTAGTGTGAGAAGAGACCTCTACAATGAGCAGTTCTTC.

This clonotype was picked up many times. This chain connects TRBV29-1 to TRBJ2-5; D perhaps matches TRBD1 (6 bases). V lost 3 bases, J lost 5 bases, and 10 bases lay in between. The CDR3 runs 12 residues. Germline CDR1 and CDR2: SQVTM and ANQGSEA. This CDR3 is CSVDARGETQYF. The CDR3 coding sequence is TGCAGCGTTGATGCGAGGGGGGAGACCCAGTACTTC.

This clonotype has more than one count but fewer than ten. The gene calls are TRBV2 and TRBJ1-2; D is perhaps TRBD1 (6 bases). CDR1 SNHLY and CDR2 FYNNEI come from the germline V gene. V lost 8 bases and J lost 8, with 18 bases in between. The CDR3 extends over 13 amino acids. The CDR3 loop is CASVMSRGSGYTF. The CDR3 nucleotides read TGTGCCAGCGTAATGTCCAGGGGCTCCGGCTACACCTTC.

This clonotype has at least ten counts. CDR3 loop: CASSLAAGIGEQFF. The CDR3 nucleotides are TGCGCCAGCAGCTTGGCCGCGGGAATAGGGGAGCAGTTCTTC. V and J are TRBV5-1 and TRBJ2-1; maybe TRBD2 (6 bases). This CDR3 is built from 14 residues. Deletions cut 0 bases from V and 10 bases from J, with 14 bases between. Germline V lookup: CDR1 SGHRS, CDR2 YFSETQ.

This clonotype was recorded many times. The chain joins TRBV12-3 or TRBV12-4 to TRBJ2-5; TRBD2 aligns across 9 bases. The CDR3 sequence is 16 residues long. Losses at the gene ends were 3 bases for V and 1 base for J; bases not matched to a gene: 6. The CDR3 protein is CASSLIAGASQETQYF. The CDR3 bases are TGTGCCAGCAGTTTGATAGCGGGGGCCAGCCAAGAGACCCAGTACTTC.

V and J are TRBV12-3 or TRBV12-4 and TRBJ2-7, with D perhaps matching TRBD1 or TRBD2 (6 bases each). The CDR3 totals 14 residues. The V end lost 2 bases, the J end lost 6 bases, and 14 bases lay between the germline ends. The CDR3 coding sequence is TGTGCCAGCAGTTTACTCCCGGGGGCGGGCGAGCAGTACTTC. Residues: CASSLLPGAGEQYF.

This clonotype appeared many times. The chain joins TRBV20-1 to TRBJ1-5, with D perhaps matching TRBD1 (6 bases). The CDR3 extends over 14 amino acids. Trimming took off 2 bases at V and 0 bases at J, with 8 bases between the two ends. Germline lookup yields CDR1 DFQATT and CDR2 SNEGSKA (reference sequence). CDR3 amino acids: CSARPQGSNQPQHF. CDR3 DNA: TGCAGTGCTAGACCACAGGGTAGCAATCAGCCCCAGCATTTT.

This clonotype was observed many times. The DNA for the CDR3 is TGTGCCAGCAGTGGTGGGGGCCCCAATGAGCAGTTCTTC. It codes for CASSGGGPNEQFF. The chain has TRBV6-6 and TRBJ2-1; TRBD1 might be the D (6 bases). V was shortened by 5 bases and J by 6 bases, with 11 bases between the two germline ends. Germline loops: CDR1 MNHNY, CDR2 SVGAGI (reference sequence). CDR3 length equals 13 residues.

This clonotype was seen ten or more times. For the CDR3, the DNA is TGTGCCAGCAGTCCCCCCGAGGATACCGGGGAGCTGTTTTTT. Protein: CASSPPEDTGELFF. V gene TRBV12-3 or TRBV12-4 combines with J gene TRBJ2-2, with no clear D. This CDR3 comprises 14 residues. V lost 5 bases and J 5 bases, leaving 12 bases between the germline ends.

V usage is TRBV5-1 and J usage is TRBJ1-1; maybe TRBD1 (5 bases). V lost 6 bases to trimming and J lost 0 bases, with 18 bases between them. This CDR3 is 16 amino acids long. CDR1 and CDR2 from the germline V gene are SGHRS and YFSETQ. The CDR3 loop reads CASNSRDGNMNTEAFF. For the CDR3, the DNA is TGCGCCAGCAATAGCCGGGACGGAAACATGAACACTGAAGCTTTCTTT.

At least ten counts were recorded for this clonotype. V gene TRBV12-3 or TRBV12-4 combines with J gene TRBJ1-1; D possibly corresponds to TRBD1 (6 bases). The germline V and J ends were trimmed by 7 bases and 0 bases, with 18 bases remaining between them. The CDR3 runs to 16 residues. The CDR3 DNA follows: TGTGCCAGCAACGAAGACAGGTGGGAAATGAACACTGAAGCTTTCTTT. Translating gives CASNEDRWEMNTEAFF.

The sample holds many counts of this clonotype. The chain employs TRBV3-1 and TRBJ2-1, with 9 positions matching TRBD2. The germline V gene encodes CDR1 LGHDT and CDR2 YNNKEL (reference sequence). This CDR3 contains 16 residues. V shed 4 bases and J 7 bases; nucleotides not matched to a gene: 11. This CDR3 is CASSRRTSGYRNEQFF. The DNA of the CDR3 is TGTGCCAGCAGCCGCCGAACTAGCGGGTATCGGAATGAGCAGTTCTTC.

This clonotype was seen at least ten times. The V and J genes are TRBV5-1 and TRBJ2-5; D is unresolved. With 5 bases removed from V and 4 bases from J, the gap between germline ends came to 6 bases. The CDR3 totals 11 residues. The V gene's germline CDR1 is SGHRS and CDR2 YFSETQ. The DNA of the CDR3 is TGCGCCAGCAGATCAAGAGAGACCCAGTACTTC. Translating gives CASRSRETQYF.

This clonotype has a count of ten or more. The V and J genes are TRBV6-5 and TRBJ1-1, with TRBD1 identical over 8 bases. CDR1 is MNHEY and CDR2 is SVGAGI in the germline V gene. The CDR3 is 14 residues long. Trimming at V came to 8 bases and at J to 0 bases, leaving 5 bases not matched to a gene. CDR3 protein: CASGRTGLNTEAFF. CDR3 DNA sequence: TGTGCCAGCGGGAGGACAGGGCTGAACACTGAAGCTTTCTTT.

This clonotype was seen ten or more times. The V and J genes are TRBV20-1 and TRBJ2-3, with 7 bases identical to TRBD2. The length of the CDR3 is 13 residues. V shed 2 bases, J shed 1 base, and the junction held 0 bases outside the gene matches. Germline-derived CDR1 and CDR2 are DFQATT and SNEGSKA (reference sequence). The CDR3 DNA reads as TGCAGTGCTAGACTAGCGGGCACAGATACGCAGTATTTT. As protein: CSARLAGTDTQYF.

This clonotype was counted between two and nine times. The V call is TRBV19, the J call TRBJ2-2; D not resolved. Trimming removed 5 bases at V and 3 bases at J, with 13 bases between. CDR1 LNHDA and CDR2 SQIVND come from the germline V gene (reference sequence). The CDR3 totals 15 residues. The CDR3 loop is CASSSPARDTGELFF. The CDR3 coding sequence is TGTGCCAGTAGTTCGCCAGCCCGGGACACCGGGGAGCTGTTTTTT.

This clonotype was counted ten times or more. The chain links TRBV5-1 to TRBJ2-3; TRBD2 aligns across 12 bases. The CDR3 consists of 17 residues. From germline, CDR1 is SGHRS and CDR2 YFSETQ. The ends lost 0 bases at V and 4 bases at J; junction bases unmatched: 6. This chain's CDR3 is CASSLGLAGGPADTQYF. Here the CDR3 DNA reads TGCGCCAGCAGCTTGGGGCTAGCGGGAGGGCCGGCAGATACGCAGTATTTT.

This clonotype was seen many times. J is TRBJ2-5 and V is TRBV19, with D perhaps matching TRBD1 or TRBD2 (6 bases each). Germline V CDR1 and CDR2: LNHDA, SQIVND (reference sequence). The V gene lost 5 bases and the J gene lost 2 bases, with 15 bases spanning the gap. This CDR3 has 15 residues. In nucleotides, the CDR3 is TGTGCCAGTAGTCCGTTTCGGGGGCAACAAGAGACCCAGTACTTC. Protein product: CASSPFRGQQETQYF.

V gene TRBV28 combines with J gene TRBJ2-3; 7 bases are a match to TRBD2. The germline gives CDR1 MDHEN, CDR2 SYDVKM. V was clipped by 5 bases and J by 0 bases; unmatched bases: 8. This CDR3 comprises 16 residues. The CDR3 DNA follows: TGTGCCAGCAGTCTTCAGCGGGGCAGGAGCACAGATACGCAGTATTTT. It specifies CASSLQRGRSTDTQYF. The complete variable domain, with remaining parts taken from reference TRBV28 and TRBJ2-3, reads DVKVTQSSRYLVKRTGEKVFLECVQDMDHENMFWYRQDPGLGLRLIYFSYDVKMKEKGDIPEGYSVSREKKERFSLILESASTNQTSMYLCASSLQRGRSTDTQYFGPGTRLTVL.

This clonotype came up many times. The chain employs TRBV5-1 and TRBJ2-7; the match to TRBD1 covers 8 bases. The CDR3 runs to 15 residues. The V and J ends lost 0 bases and 3 bases, in that order; junction bases with no gene match: 5. The germline gives CDR1 SGHRS, CDR2 YFSETQ. CDR3 residues: CASSLDPGGRYEQYF. For the CDR3, the DNA is TGCGCCAGCAGCTTGGACCCAGGGGGCCGCTACGAGCAGTACTTC. Filled out from reference TRBV5-1 and TRBJ2-7, the complete variable domain reads KAGVTQTPRYLIKTRGQQVTLSCSPISGHRSVSWYQQTPGQGLQFLFEYFSETQRNKGNFPGRFSGRQFSNSRSEMNVSTLELGDSALYLCASSLDPGGRYEQYFGPGTRLTVT.

In DNA, the CDR3 is TGTGCCTTCTGCCCTCGGGGAACCGGGACTAGTCTTACCGGGGAGCTGTTTTTT. Translated: CAFCPRGTGTSLTGELFF. V and J are TRBV2 and TRBJ2-2, with TRBD2 identical over 8 bases. Losses at the gene ends were 11 bases for V and 5 bases for J; bases not matched to a gene: 22. CDR1 and CDR2 from the germline V gene are SNHLY and FYNNEI. The CDR3 length is 18 residues.

This clonotype has at least ten counts. The chain carries TRBV20-1 and TRBJ2-1, with 12 positions matching TRBD2. The CDR3 has 16 residues. V dropped 6 bases and J dropped 5; count of bases not matched to a gene: 11. Germline CDR1 and CDR2: DFQATT and SNEGSKA (reference sequence). CDR3 DNA sequence: TGCAGTGCCCGATCAAGGACTAGCGGGAACCACAATGAGCAGTTCTTC. Its protein product is CSARSRTSGNHNEQFF.

This clonotype was recorded at least ten times. This chain joins TRBV28 and TRBJ2-7; D unresolved. Trimming shortened V by 6 bases and J by 2 bases, and 11 bases separated the two germline ends. The CDR3 runs 13 residues. Germline V gene lookup returns CDR1 MDHEN and CDR2 SYDVKM. This CDR3 is CASSPDQAYEQYF. For the CDR3, the DNA is TGTGCCAGCAGCCCCGATCAAGCCTACGAGCAGTACTTC.

This clonotype has ten or more counts. The chain employs TRBV20-1 and TRBJ2-7; TRBD2 agrees at 8 bases. V dropped 3 bases and J dropped 0; count of bases not matched to a gene: 10. The CDR3 covers 16 residues. The germline V gene has CDR1 DFQATT and CDR2 SNEGSKA (reference sequence). The CDR3 sequence is CSARPGRGASSYEQYF. In DNA, the CDR3 is TGCAGTGCTAGGCCCGGGAGGGGGGCGAGCTCCTACGAGCAGTACTTC.

This clonotype was counted many times. This sequence joins TRBV12-3 or TRBV12-4 and TRBJ1-1; 7 nucleotides agree with TRBD1. The length of the CDR3 is 13 residues. V was pared by 5 bases and J by 7 bases, with 7 bases of the junction left unmatched. The chain's CDR3 is CASSPGGRGEAFF. CDR3 sequence (DNA): TGTGCCAGCAGTCCAGGGGGAAGGGGTGAAGCTTTCTTT.

This clonotype has ten or more counts. The chain recombines TRBV11-2 with TRBJ2-3; TRBD2 matches 12 bases. With V trimmed by 2 bases and J by 2 bases, 2 bases remained unmatched. Per germline, CDR1 SGHAT and CDR2 FQNNGV. There are 16 residues in the CDR3. CDR3 sequence: CASSLLAGGPTDTQYF. The DNA of the CDR3 is TGTGCCAGCAGCTTACTAGCGGGAGGGCCCACAGATACGCAGTATTTT.

This clonotype was detected ten times or more. The chain recombines TRBV11-3 with TRBJ2-1, with TRBD2 matching over 11 bases. CDR1 and CDR2 (germline): SGHNT, YENEEA. CDR3 length equals 15 residues. The V and J ends lost 4 bases and 10 bases, in that order; junction bases with no gene match: 9. CDR3 loop: CASSSTSGNWGEQFF. CDR3 DNA sequence: TGTGCCAGCAGCTCGACTAGCGGGAATTGGGGGGAGCAGTTCTTC.

This clonotype was counted many times. This rearrangement joins TRBV29-1 to TRBJ2-3; 7 bases are shared with TRBD1. J gave up 1 base and V 6 bases, and 7 bases lay outside the gene matches. In germline, CDR1 is SQVTM, CDR2 ANQGSEA. The CDR3 contains 14 residues. The chain's CDR3 is CSVRLGQGTDTQYF. DNA of the CDR3: TGCAGCGTGCGGCTTGGACAGGGCACAGATACGCAGTATTTT.

This clonotype was recorded at least ten times. This chain uses TRBV6-5 with TRBJ2-1, with 14 bases that match TRBD2. Germline trimming cut 2 bases from V and 6 bases from J; bases unmatched to any gene: 3. The germline V gene encodes CDR1 MNHEY and CDR2 SVGAGI. The CDR3 is 16 amino acids. In DNA form, the CDR3 reads TGTGCCAGCAGTTACGGGGGGACTAGCGGGAGCAATGAGCAGTTCTTC. Translating it yields CASSYGGTSGSNEQFF.

In this sample, this clonotype turned up many times. The chain employs TRBV5-1 and TRBJ2-3; no clear D gene. This CDR3 is built from 14 residues. In germline, CDR1 is SGHRS, CDR2 YFSETQ. Trimming shortened V by 4 bases and J by 2 bases, and 11 bases separated the two germline ends. The DNA for the CDR3 is TGCGCCAGCAGCCCGGACCACGACACAGATACGCAGTATTTT. Amino acids: CASSPDHDTDTQYF.

This clonotype was recorded at least ten times. This rearrangement joins TRBV28 to TRBJ2-7, with a weak D call TRBD1 (5 bases). The CDR3 has 15 residues. Germline V gene sequence: CDR1 MDHEN, CDR2 SYDVKM. The ends were cut back, 4 bases at V and 2 bases at J, with 15 bases in the middle. CDR3 bases: TGTGCCAGCAGTTCCCCAGAAACGACAGCCTACGAGCAGTACTTC. Translation gives CASSSPETTAYEQYF.